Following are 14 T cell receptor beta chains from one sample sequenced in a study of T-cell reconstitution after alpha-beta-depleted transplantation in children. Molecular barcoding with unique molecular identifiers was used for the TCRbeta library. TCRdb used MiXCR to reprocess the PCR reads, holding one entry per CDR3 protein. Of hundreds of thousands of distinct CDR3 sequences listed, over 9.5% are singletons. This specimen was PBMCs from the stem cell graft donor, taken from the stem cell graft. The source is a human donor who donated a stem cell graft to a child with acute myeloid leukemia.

CDR3 amino acids: CASTTAGGPYEQYF. The CDR3 DNA reads TGTGCCAGCACCACAGCGGGAGGGCCCTACGAGCAGTACTTC. V and J are TRBV7-9 and TRBJ2-7; the match to TRBD2 covers 10 bases. CDR1 SEHNR and CDR2 FQNEAQ come from the germline V gene (reference sequence). J lost 2 bases, V lost 7 bases, and 5 bases had no gene match. This CDR3 spans 14 amino acids.

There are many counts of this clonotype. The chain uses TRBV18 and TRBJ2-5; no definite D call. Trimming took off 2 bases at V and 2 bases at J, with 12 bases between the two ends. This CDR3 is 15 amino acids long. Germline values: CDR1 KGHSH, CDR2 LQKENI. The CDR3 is CASSPGVTQQETQYF. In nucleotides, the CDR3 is TGTGCCAGCTCACCAGGGGTGACACAACAAGAGACCCAGTACTTC.

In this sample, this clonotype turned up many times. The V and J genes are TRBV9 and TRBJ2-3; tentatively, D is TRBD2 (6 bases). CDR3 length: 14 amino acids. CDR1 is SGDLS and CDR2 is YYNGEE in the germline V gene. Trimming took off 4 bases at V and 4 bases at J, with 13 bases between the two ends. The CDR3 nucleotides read TGTGCCAGCAGCCCCCACCGGGGGTCAGATACGCAGTATTTT. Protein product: CASSPHRGSDTQYF.

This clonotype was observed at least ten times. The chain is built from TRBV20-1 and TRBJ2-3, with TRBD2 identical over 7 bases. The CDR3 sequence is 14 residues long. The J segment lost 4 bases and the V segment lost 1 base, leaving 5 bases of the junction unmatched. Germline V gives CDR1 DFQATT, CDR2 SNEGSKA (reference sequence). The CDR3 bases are TGCAGTGCTAGAGGGACTAGTATCGCAGATACGCAGTATTTT. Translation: CSARGTSIADTQYF.

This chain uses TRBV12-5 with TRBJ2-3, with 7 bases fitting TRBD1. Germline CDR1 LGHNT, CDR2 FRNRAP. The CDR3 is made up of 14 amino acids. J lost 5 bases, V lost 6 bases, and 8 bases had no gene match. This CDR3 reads CASGLTGLVDTQYF. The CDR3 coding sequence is TGTGCTAGTGGCCTGACAGGGCTGGTAGATACGCAGTATTTT.

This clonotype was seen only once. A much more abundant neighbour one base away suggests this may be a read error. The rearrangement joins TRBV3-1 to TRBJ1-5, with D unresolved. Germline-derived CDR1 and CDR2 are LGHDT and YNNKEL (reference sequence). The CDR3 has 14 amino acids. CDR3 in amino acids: CACSPTVANQPQHF. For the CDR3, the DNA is TGTGCCTGCAGTCCAACAGTTGCCAATCAGCCCCAGCATTTT. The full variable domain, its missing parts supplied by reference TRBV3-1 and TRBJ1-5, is DTAVSQTPKYLVTQMGNDKSIKCEQNLGHDTMYWYKQDSKKFLKIMFSYNNKELIINETVPNRFSPKSPDKAHLNLHINSLELGDSAVYFCACSPTVANQPQHFGDGTRLSIL.

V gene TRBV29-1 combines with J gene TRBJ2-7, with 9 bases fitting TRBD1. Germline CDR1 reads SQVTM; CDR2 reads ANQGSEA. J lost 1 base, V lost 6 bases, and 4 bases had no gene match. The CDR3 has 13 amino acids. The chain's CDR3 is CSVPGTGSYEQYF. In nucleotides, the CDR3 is TGCAGCGTCCCCGGGACAGGGTCCTACGAGCAGTACTTC.

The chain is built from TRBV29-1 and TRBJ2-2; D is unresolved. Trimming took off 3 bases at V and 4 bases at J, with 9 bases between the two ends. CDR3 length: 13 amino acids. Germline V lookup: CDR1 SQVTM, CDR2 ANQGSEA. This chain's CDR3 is CSVDGKITGELFF. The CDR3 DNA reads TGCAGCGTTGATGGCAAGATCACCGGGGAGCTGTTTTTT.

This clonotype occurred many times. Here the CDR3 reads CASSLVIAGEGEQFF. CDR3 DNA sequence: TGCGCCAGCAGCTTGGTAATAGCGGGAGAGGGTGAGCAGTTCTTC. The V gene is TRBV5-1, the J gene TRBJ2-1, with 9 bases lining up with TRBD2. The ends lost 0 bases at V and 9 bases at J; junction bases unmatched: 7. The CDR3 extends over 15 amino acids. CDR1 is SGHRS, CDR2 YFSETQ, per germline.

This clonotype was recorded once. CDR3 nucleotide sequence: TGTGCCAGCAGTTACGTGAATCAGCCCCAGCATTTT. Amino acid sequence: CASSYVNQPQHF. The rearrangement joins TRBV6-2 or TRBV6-3 to TRBJ1-5; D gene unclear. V shed 2 bases and J shed 4 bases, with 3 bases lying between them. Germline loops: CDR1 MNHEY, CDR2 SVGEGT. The CDR3 totals 12 residues.

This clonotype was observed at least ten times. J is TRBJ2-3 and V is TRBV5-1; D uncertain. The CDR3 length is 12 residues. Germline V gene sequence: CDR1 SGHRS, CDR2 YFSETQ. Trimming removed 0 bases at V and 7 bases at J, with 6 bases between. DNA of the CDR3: TGCGCCAGCAGCTTGGAAAGTCATACGCAGTATTTT. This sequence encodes CASSLESHTQYF.

The CDR3 sequence is CAISEHRNPNGKNIQYF. In DNA form, the CDR3 reads TGTGCCATCAGTGAGCACAGAAACCCTAATGGCAAAAACATTCAGTACTTC. The chain employs TRBV10-3 and TRBJ2-4; no clear D. This CDR3 spans 17 amino acids. Looked up from germline, CDR1 is ENHRY and CDR2 is SYGVKD. V gave up 2 bases and J gave up 3 bases, with 17 bases separating them.

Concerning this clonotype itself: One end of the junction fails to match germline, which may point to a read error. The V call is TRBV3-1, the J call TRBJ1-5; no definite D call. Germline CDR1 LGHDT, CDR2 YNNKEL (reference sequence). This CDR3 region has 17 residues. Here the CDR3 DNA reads TGTGCCTGCAGCCAACAGCCCCATAGGTCCTCTAATCAGCCCCAGCATTTT. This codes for CACSQQPHRSSNQPQHF.

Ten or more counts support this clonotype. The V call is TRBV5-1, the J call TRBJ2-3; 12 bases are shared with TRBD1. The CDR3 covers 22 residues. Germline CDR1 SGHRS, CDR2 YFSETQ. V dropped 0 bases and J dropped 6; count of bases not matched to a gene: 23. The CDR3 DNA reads TGCGCCAGCAGCTTGGGGGTCCGGGACAGGGGGCTGTGGCGTAACGGGTTGGATACGCAGTATTTT. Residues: CASSLGVRDRGLWRNGLDTQYF. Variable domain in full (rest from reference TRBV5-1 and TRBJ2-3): KAGVTQTPRYLIKTRGQQVTLSCSPISGHRSVSWYQQTPGQGLQFLFEYFSETQRNKGNFPGRFSGRQFSNSRSEMNVSTLELGDSALYLCASSLGVRDRGLWRNGLDTQYFGPGTRLTVL.